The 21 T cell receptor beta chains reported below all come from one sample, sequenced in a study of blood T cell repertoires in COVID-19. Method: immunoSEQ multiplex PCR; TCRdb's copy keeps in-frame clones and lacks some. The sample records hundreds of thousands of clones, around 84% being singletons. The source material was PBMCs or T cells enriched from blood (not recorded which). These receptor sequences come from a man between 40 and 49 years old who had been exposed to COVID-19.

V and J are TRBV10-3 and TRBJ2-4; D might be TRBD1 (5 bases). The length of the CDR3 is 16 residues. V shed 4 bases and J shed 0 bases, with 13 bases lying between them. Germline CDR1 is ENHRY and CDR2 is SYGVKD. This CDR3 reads CAISADISLAKNIQYF. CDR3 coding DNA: TGTGCCATCAGTGCGGACATTAGCCTAGCCAAAAACATTCAGTACTTC.

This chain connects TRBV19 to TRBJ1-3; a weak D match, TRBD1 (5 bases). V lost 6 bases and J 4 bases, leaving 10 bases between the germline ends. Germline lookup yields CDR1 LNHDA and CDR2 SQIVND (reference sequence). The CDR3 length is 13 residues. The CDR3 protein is CASSRAGGNTIYF. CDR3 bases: TGTGCCAGTAGCCGGGCAGGGGGAAACACCATATATTTT.

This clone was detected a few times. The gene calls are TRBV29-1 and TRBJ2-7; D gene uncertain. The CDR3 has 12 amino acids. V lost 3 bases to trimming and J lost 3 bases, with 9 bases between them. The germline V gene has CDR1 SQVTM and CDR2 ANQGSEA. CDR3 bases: TGCAGCGTTGACAGGTCTGGCTACGAGCAGTACTTC. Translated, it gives CSVDRSGYEQYF.

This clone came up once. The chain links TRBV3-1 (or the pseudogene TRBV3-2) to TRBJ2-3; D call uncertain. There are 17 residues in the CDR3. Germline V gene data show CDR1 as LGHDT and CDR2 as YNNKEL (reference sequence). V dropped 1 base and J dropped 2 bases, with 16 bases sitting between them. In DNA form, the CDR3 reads TGTGCCAGCAGCCAAGTCCCCCTTACATTACCCACAGATACGCAGTATTTT. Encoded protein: CASSQVPLTLPTDTQYF.

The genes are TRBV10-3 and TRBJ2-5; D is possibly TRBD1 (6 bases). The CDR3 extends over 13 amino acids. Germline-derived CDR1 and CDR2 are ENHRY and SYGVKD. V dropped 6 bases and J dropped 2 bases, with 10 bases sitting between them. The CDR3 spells CAIRGQMQETQYF. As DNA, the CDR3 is TGTGCCATCAGAGGACAGATGCAAGAGACCCAGTACTTC.

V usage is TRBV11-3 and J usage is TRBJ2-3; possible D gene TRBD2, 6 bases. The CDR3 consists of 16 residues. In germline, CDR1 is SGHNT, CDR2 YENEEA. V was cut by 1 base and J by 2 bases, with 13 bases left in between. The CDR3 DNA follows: TGTGCCAGCAGCTTAGTTAGCGGTTATATCACAGATACGCAGTATTTT. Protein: CASSLVSGYITDTQYF. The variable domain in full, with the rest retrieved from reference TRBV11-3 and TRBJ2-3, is EAGVVQSPRYKIIEKKQPVAFWCNPISGHNTLYWYLQNLGQGPELLIRYENEEAVDDSQLPKDRFSAERLKGVDSTLKIQPAELGDSAVYLCASSLVSGYITDTQYFGPGTRLTVL.

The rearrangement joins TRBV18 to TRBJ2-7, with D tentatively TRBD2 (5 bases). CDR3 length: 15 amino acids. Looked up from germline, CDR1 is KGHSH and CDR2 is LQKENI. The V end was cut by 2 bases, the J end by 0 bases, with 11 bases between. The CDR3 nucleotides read TGTGCCAGCTCACCAACGGCCGGGATCTCCTACGAGCAGTACTTC. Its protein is CASSPTAGISYEQYF.

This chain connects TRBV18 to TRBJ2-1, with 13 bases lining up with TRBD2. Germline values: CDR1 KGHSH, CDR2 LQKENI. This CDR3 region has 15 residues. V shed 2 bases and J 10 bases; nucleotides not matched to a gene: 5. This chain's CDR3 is CASSPGTSGTGEQFF. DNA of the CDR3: TGTGCCAGCTCACCAGGGACTAGCGGGACCGGGGAGCAGTTCTTC.

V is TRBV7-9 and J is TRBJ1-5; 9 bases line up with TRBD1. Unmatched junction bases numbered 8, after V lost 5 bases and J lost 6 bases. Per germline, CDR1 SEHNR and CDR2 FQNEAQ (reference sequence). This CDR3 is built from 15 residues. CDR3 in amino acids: CASSPPGTGTQPQHF. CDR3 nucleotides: TGTGCCAGCAGCCCCCCCGGGACAGGGACTCAGCCCCAGCATTTT.

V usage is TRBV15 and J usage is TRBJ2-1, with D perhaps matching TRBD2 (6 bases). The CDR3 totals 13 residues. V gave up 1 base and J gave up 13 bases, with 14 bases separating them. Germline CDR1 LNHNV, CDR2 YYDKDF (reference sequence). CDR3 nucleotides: TGTGCCACCAGCAGAGTTGTGGCTAGCGATCAGTTCTTC. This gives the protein CATSRVVASDQFF.

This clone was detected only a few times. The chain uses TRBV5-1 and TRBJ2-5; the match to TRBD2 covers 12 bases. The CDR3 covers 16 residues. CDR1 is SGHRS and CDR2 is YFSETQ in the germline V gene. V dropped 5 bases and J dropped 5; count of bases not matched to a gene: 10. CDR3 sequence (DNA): TGCGCCAGCAGTTCGACTAGCGGGAGTTCTTGGGAGACCCAGTACTTC. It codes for CASSSTSGSSWETQYF.

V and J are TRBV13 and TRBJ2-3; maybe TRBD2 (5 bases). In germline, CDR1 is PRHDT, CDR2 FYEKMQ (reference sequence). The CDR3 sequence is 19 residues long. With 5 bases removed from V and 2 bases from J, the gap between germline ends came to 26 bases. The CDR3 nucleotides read TGTGCCAGCAGCCCCCAGGAGGACCATAAACTGAGGAACACAGATACGCAGTATTTT. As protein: CASSPQEDHKLRNTDTQYF.

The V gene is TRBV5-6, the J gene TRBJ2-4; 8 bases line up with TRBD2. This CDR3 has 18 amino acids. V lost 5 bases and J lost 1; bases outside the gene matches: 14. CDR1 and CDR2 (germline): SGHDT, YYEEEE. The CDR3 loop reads CASSLARGLVTAKNIQYF. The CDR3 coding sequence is TGTGCCAGCAGTCTAGCAAGGGGACTAGTCACGGCCAAAAACATTCAGTACTTC. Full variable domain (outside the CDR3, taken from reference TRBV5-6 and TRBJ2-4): DAGVTQSPTHLIKTRGQQVTLRCSPKSGHDTVSWYQQALGQGPQFIFQYYEEEERQRGNFPDRFSGHQFPNYSSELNVNALLLGDSALYLCASSLARGLVTAKNIQYFGAGTRLSVL.

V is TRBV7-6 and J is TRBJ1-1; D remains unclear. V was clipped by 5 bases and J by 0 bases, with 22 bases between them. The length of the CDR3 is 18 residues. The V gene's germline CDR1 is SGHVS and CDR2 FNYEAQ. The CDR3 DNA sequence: TGTGCCAGCAGCCTAGACCCGAGCTTACCTTTATTGAACACTGAAGCTTTCTTT. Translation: CASSLDPSLPLLNTEAFF. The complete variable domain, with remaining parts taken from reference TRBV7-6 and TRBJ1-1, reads GAGVSQSPRYKVTKRGQDVALRCDPISGHVSLYWYRQALGQGPEFLTYFNYEAQQDKSGLPNDRFSAERPEGSISTLTIQRTEQRDSAMYRCASSLDPSLPLLNTEAFFGQGTRLTVV.

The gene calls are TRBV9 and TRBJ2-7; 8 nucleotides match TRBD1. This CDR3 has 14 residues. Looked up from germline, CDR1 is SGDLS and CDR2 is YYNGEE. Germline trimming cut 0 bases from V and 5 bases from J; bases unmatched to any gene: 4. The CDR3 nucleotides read TGTGCCAGCAGCGTAGGACAGGGGCCCAACGAGCAGTACTTC. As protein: CASSVGQGPNEQYF.

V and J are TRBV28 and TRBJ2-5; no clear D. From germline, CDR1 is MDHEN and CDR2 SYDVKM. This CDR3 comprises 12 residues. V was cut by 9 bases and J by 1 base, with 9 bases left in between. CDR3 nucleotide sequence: TGTGCCAGTGTCAGTGGCCAAGAGACCCAGTACTTC. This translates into CASVSGQETQYF.

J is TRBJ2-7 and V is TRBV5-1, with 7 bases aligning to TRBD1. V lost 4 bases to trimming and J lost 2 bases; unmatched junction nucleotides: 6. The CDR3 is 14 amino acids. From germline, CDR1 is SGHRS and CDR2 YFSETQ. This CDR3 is CASSPPDRAYEQYF. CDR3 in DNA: TGCGCCAGCAGCCCCCCCGACAGGGCCTACGAGCAGTACTTC.

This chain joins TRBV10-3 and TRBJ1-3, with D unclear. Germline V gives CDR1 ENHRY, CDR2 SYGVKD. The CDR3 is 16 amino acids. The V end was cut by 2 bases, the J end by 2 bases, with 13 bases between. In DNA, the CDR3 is TGTGCCATCAGTGAGCCCGGGGATCCGACTGGAAACACCATATATTTT. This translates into CAISEPGDPTGNTIYF.

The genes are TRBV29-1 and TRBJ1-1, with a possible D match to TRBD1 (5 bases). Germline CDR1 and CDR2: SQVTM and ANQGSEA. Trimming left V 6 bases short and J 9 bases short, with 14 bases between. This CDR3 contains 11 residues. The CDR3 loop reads CSVQPTVQAFF. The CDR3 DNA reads TGCAGCGTCCAACCGACAGTGCAAGCTTTCTTT.

The chain's CDR3 is CSAENGQGLSVGYTF. DNA of the CDR3: TGCAGCGCCGAAAATGGGCAGGGGTTGTCTGTTGGCTACACCTTC. The V gene is TRBV29-1, the J gene TRBJ1-2, with D perhaps matching TRBD1 (6 bases). Between the trimmed V and J ends, which lost 7 bases and 7 bases, there was a span of 25 bases. There are 15 residues in the CDR3. Germline CDR1 reads SQVTM; CDR2 reads ANQGSEA.

This CDR3 reads CASSYIGTETTYGYTF. The CDR3 bases are TGTGCCAGCAGTTACATCGGGACAGAGACCACTTATGGCTACACCTTC. V gene TRBV6-5 combines with J gene TRBJ1-2; 7 bases map to TRBD1. This CDR3 is 16 amino acids long. Germline V lookup: CDR1 MNHEY, CDR2 SVGAGI. Germline trimming cut 2 bases from V and 5 bases from J; bases unmatched to any gene: 11.